The present TCR beta chain was sequenced within a study of cytomegalovirus exposure and HLA in healthy donors. Study context: Earlier, 150 million to 200 million T cells were analyzed, and fewer than 120 million unique TCR beta sequences were found among them.

The primer mix had 60 Vbeta and 13 Jbeta primers. Method: immunoSEQ multiplex PCR; TCRdb's copy keeps in-frame clones and lacks some. The table includes 140,000 to 150,000 clones, around 80% detected once. The germline V gene encodes CDR1 MNHNS and CDR2 SASEGT. The CDR3 sequence is 15 residues long. The V and J ends lost 1 base and 3 bases respectively, with 10 bases between them. This clone has only a few counts. Its target is not known. Study results and limitations: In vitro experiments confirmed that three CMV-associated chains were specific for CMV antigens. Most TCR sequences proved rare, with some public TCRs found in many donors. The authors later found HLA-associated TCR beta chains more clonally expanded than equally common others.

This receptor was obtained from a female donor in good health and CMV-seronegative. Sequenced: PBMCs. The chain uses TRBV6-1 and TRBJ1-5; TRBD1 is a possible D gene (5 bases). The CDR3 region has the DNA TGTGCCAGCAGTGAAGTGGGGGGATACAATCAGCCCCAGCATTTT. Protein product: CASSEVGGYNQPQHF.